This TCR beta chain was obtained from a study of cytomegalovirus exposure and HLA in healthy donors. Study background: A preliminary data release comprised 70 million to 95 million unique TCRs obtained from HLA-typed donors.

The PCR was carried out with 60 Vbeta primers and 13 Jbeta primers. Per the authors' pipeline: There were about 80 million unique TCR beta chains by a later count, and approximately 11 million of them were shared. Sequencing used immunoSEQ multiplex PCR; TCRdb keeps in-frame clones, though not all of them. That table furnishes V, J and clone size, whereas the DNA furnished D and trimming. The sample has fewer than 200,000 clones, approximately 77% seen once. Every donor was a healthy person donating bone marrow. The germline gives CDR1 SGDLS, CDR2 YYNGEE. The CDR3 totals 14 residues. The junction had 5 bases not matched to a gene; V was cut back by 5 bases and J by 4 bases.

J is TRBJ2-3 and V is TRBV9; 9 bases match TRBD2. The TCR was taken from a male donor in good health and CMV-seropositive. The sample was PBMCs. In DNA form, the CDR3 reads TGTGCCAGCAGACCGGGACTAGCAGCAGATACGCAGTATTTT. This gives the protein CASRPGLAADTQYF.